This T cell receptor (beta chain) is from a study of T cells in Graves' hyperthyroidism and ophthalmopathy. With 0 bases removed from V and 4 bases from J, the gap between germline ends came to 9 bases. Germline values: CDR1 SGHVS, CDR2 FNYEAQ. This CDR3 region has 14 residues. The table lists this clonotype with many counts. Stability of Graves' hyperthyroidism was defined as absent ophthalmopathy progression within 18 months. What was amplified from RNA transcripts were TCR beta CDR3 regions. Researchers ran a first-round RT-PCR on the TCR CDR3 using the HTBI primer set. Via MiXCR, TCRdb re-called the multiplex PCR reads, giving one row per CDR3 protein. The data contain more than 500,000 distinct CDR3 sequences, 11% to 15% of them singletons.

The clonotype was recovered from a woman between 40 and 50 years old with Graves' hyperthyroidism. This chain connects TRBV7-6 to TRBJ2-5; no reliable D call. The specimen was blood. CDR3 loop: CASSLALLTETQYF. In nucleotides, the CDR3 is TGTGCCAGCAGCTTAGCTTTACTAACAGAGACCCAGTACTTC.